These 28 T cell receptor beta chains were sequenced from one sample in a study of T cells in Graves' hyperthyroidism and ophthalmopathy. The TCR beta CDR3 regions underwent amplification using RNA transcripts as the source. A set of HTBI primers served as the primers for a first-round RT-PCR of the TCR CDR3. Via MiXCR, TCRdb re-called the multiplex PCR reads, giving one row per CDR3 protein. The sample records hundreds of thousands of distinct CDR3 sequences, approximately 21% being singletons. The source material was blood. These TCRs come from a man under 40 with Graves' ophthalmopathy.

The J gene is TRBJ2-2, the V gene TRBV29-1; possibly TRBD2 for D (5 bases). CDR1 and CDR2 (germline): SQVTM, ANQGSEA. The CDR3 has 15 residues. V was pared by 0 bases and J by 3 bases, with 11 bases between. As DNA, the CDR3 is TGCAGCGTTGAAGAGGACGGGGTGGACACCGGGGAGCTGTTTTTT. Its translation: CSVEEDGVDTGELFF.

This clonotype was found a few times. The rearrangement links TRBV29-1 to TRBJ2-3; TRBD1 might be the D (6 bases). The CDR3 is 12 amino acids. CDR1 is SQVTM, CDR2 ANQGSEA, per germline. V was cut by 7 bases and J by 4 bases, with 12 bases left in between. The CDR3 DNA sequence: TGCAGCGGCAGGGGATTGGCAGATACGCAGTATTTT. Translation: CSGRGLADTQYF.

The V call is TRBV28, the J call TRBJ2-3, with TRBD2 as a possible D gene (7 bases). V lost 5 bases and J 4 bases, leaving 22 bases between the germline ends. The germline V gene encodes CDR1 MDHEN and CDR2 SYDVKM. The CDR3 sequence is 17 residues long. The CDR3 bases are TGTGCCAGCAGTAGGGGGGGTGCGGGAGCTTTAGCAGATACGCAGTATTTT. Its translation is CASSRGGAGALADTQYF.

CDR3 DNA: TGCAGTGCGGGGCAGACAGGGGGCGAGGAGTTCTTC. Translating it yields CSAGQTGGEEFF. The rearrangement joins TRBV20-1 to TRBJ2-1, with 10 bases lining up with TRBD1. Germline V lookup: CDR1 DFQATT, CDR2 SNEGSKA (reference sequence). CDR3 length: 12 amino acids. The V and J ends lost 6 bases and 14 bases, in that order; junction bases with no gene match: 10.

The sample holds one count of this clonotype. The chain links TRBV3-1 to TRBJ2-5, with D perhaps TRBD1 (6 bases). The CDR3 is 16 residues long. The V and J ends lost 4 bases and 2 bases respectively, with 17 bases between them. Per the germline V gene, CDR1 is LGHDT and CDR2 is YNNKEL (reference sequence). CDR3 protein: CASSPLGQQSQETQYF. CDR3 nucleotide sequence: TGTGCCAGCAGCCCCCTCGGACAGCAATCACAAGAGACCCAGTACTTC.

The rearrangement joins TRBV19 to TRBJ2-1; 10 bases are a match to TRBD1. Trimming removed 6 bases from V and 2 bases from J; junction bases left unmatched: 7. The CDR3 runs to 16 residues. Per the germline V gene, CDR1 is LNHDA and CDR2 is SQIVND (reference sequence). CDR3 DNA: TGTGCCAGTAGAGCCGGGGACAGGGGAGCCTACAATGAGCAGTTCTTC. Translating gives CASRAGDRGAYNEQFF.

This clonotype was detected a few times. V is TRBV12-3 or TRBV12-4 and J is TRBJ1-4; D may be TRBD1 (5 bases). The CDR3 runs 15 residues. V was cut by 2 bases and J by 4 bases, with 11 bases left in between. The CDR3 region is CASSLSGPSNEKLFF. The CDR3 coding sequence is TGTGCCAGCAGTTTATCGGGGCCGAGTAATGAAAAACTGTTTTTT.

This clonotype was seen a few times. The V and J genes are TRBV5-1 and TRBJ2-1; unclear D gene. In germline, CDR1 is SGHRS, CDR2 YFSETQ. V was pared by 2 bases and J by 3 bases, with 9 bases between. This CDR3 region has 14 residues. CDR3 amino acids: CASSFGQHYNEQFF. The CDR3 DNA reads TGCGCCAGCAGCTTCGGGCAGCACTACAATGAGCAGTTCTTC.

The CDR3, as DNA: TGTGCCAGCAGTACAGGGAAAATCAGTGGCTACACCTTC. It specifies CASSTGKISGYTF. The V gene is TRBV28, the J gene TRBJ1-2, with D perhaps TRBD1 (6 bases). Germline V gene lookup returns CDR1 MDHEN and CDR2 SYDVKM. CDR3 length: 13 residues. V lost 5 bases and J 7 bases, leaving 14 bases between the germline ends.

At least ten counts were recorded for this clonotype. The chain links TRBV2 to TRBJ1-5, with D uncertain. The CDR3 contains 15 residues. CDR1 and CDR2 from the germline V gene are SNHLY and FYNNEI. The germline V and J ends were trimmed by 3 bases and 3 bases, with 12 bases remaining between them. The CDR3 nucleotides read TGTGCCAGCAGTGATTCCTACCCAGTCAATCAGCCCCAGCATTTT. It codes for CASSDSYPVNQPQHF. Drawing the rest from reference TRBV2 and TRBJ1-5, the complete variable domain is EPEVTQTPSHQVTQMGQEVILRCVPISNHLYFYWYRQILGQKVEFLVSFYNNEISEKSEIFDDQFSVERPDGSNFTLKIRSTKLEDSAMYFCASSDSYPVNQPQHFGDGTRLSIL.

This clonotype was seen many times. The chain couples TRBV18 to TRBJ2-5; D ambiguous. The germline V gene has CDR1 KGHSH and CDR2 LQKENI. This CDR3 comprises 13 residues. Trimming took 8 bases from V and 5 from J, leaving 15 bases between them. The CDR3 reads CASAPGTGETQYF. The CDR3 DNA reads as TGTGCCAGCGCCCCCGGAACTGGCGAGACCCAGTACTTC.

This clonotype was observed a handful of times. The J gene is TRBJ2-3, the V gene TRBV20-1, with TRBD2 matching over 8 bases. Losses at the gene ends were 3 bases for V and 5 bases for J; bases not matched to a gene: 10. This CDR3 has 15 amino acids. Germline-derived CDR1 and CDR2 are DFQATT and SNEGSKA (reference sequence). The CDR3 protein is CSASEGGRLVDTQYF. CDR3 in DNA: TGCAGTGCTAGCGAGGGCGGGAGGCTAGTAGATACGCAGTATTTT.

This clonotype was seen a handful of times. The rearrangement joins TRBV20-1 to TRBJ2-5, with TRBD1 identical over 7 bases. V was clipped by 5 bases and J by 3 bases; unmatched bases: 6. Germline lookup yields CDR1 DFQATT and CDR2 SNEGSKA (reference sequence). This CDR3 comprises 13 residues. The chain's CDR3 is CSAERTGEETQYF. DNA for the CDR3: TGCAGTGCTGAAAGAACAGGGGAAGAGACCCAGTACTTC.

This clonotype occurred a few times. The chain carries TRBV3-1 and TRBJ2-1; D might be TRBD2 (6 bases). Trimming cost V 4 bases and J 4 bases, with 8 bases left between them. The CDR3 spans 13 residues. Germline CDR1 and CDR2: LGHDT and YNNKEL (reference sequence). The CDR3 bases are TGTGCCAGCAGCCGCGCGGGGTACAATGAGCAGTTCTTC. Encoded protein: CASSRAGYNEQFF.

This clonotype was counted many times. This sequence joins TRBV6-5 and TRBJ1-5; 11 positions agree with TRBD1. Germline V gene data show CDR1 as MNHEY and CDR2 as SVGAGI. CDR3 length equals 17 residues. J was trimmed by 0 bases and V by 2 bases; bases with no gene match: 3. The CDR3 spells CASSYSGQGASNQPQHF. CDR3 bases: TGTGCCAGCAGTTACAGCGGACAGGGGGCTAGCAATCAGCCCCAGCATTTT.

This clonotype was observed a handful of times. The CDR3 sequence: CSASPGQSSGANVLTF. The DNA of the CDR3 is TGCAGTGCTAGCCCGGGACAGAGCTCTGGGGCCAACGTCCTGACTTTC. The chain links TRBV20-1 to TRBJ2-6; 7 positions match TRBD1. The CDR3 totals 16 residues. Germline-derived CDR1 and CDR2 are DFQATT and SNEGSKA (reference sequence). The ends lost 3 bases at V and 0 bases at J; junction bases unmatched: 5.

Only a few counts were recorded for this clonotype. The V gene is TRBV12-3 or TRBV12-4, the J gene TRBJ1-4; D might be TRBD1 (6 bases). Trimming took off 6 bases at V and 15 bases at J, with 14 bases between the two ends. This CDR3 is built from 11 residues. CDR3 protein: CASSMDRSMFF. The CDR3, as DNA: TGTGCCAGCAGCATGGACAGATCGATGTTTTTT.

This clonotype was counted at least ten times. V is TRBV7-9 and J is TRBJ2-2; D unresolved. This CDR3 spans 14 amino acids. V dropped 4 bases and J dropped 1 base, with 7 bases sitting between them. Germline CDR1 reads SEHNR; CDR2 reads FQNEAQ (reference sequence). The CDR3 reads CASSSWMNTGELFF. DNA of the CDR3: TGTGCCAGCAGCTCCTGGATGAACACCGGGGAGCTGTTTTTT.

The chain carries TRBV6-2 or TRBV6-3 and TRBJ2-1; TRBD2 agrees at 11 bases. J gave up 7 bases and V 3 bases, and 8 bases lay outside the gene matches. In germline, CDR1 is MNHEY, CDR2 SVGEGT. The CDR3 loop spans 16 amino acids. The CDR3 spells CASSYVAGGPQNEQFF. The CDR3, as DNA: TGTGCCAGCAGTTATGTAGCGGGAGGGCCGCAGAATGAGCAGTTCTTC.

This clonotype appeared a few times. The chain is built from TRBV27 and TRBJ1-2; D is uncertain. Trimming took off 6 bases at V and 7 bases at J, with 12 bases between the two ends. This CDR3 has 12 residues. The germline V gene encodes CDR1 MNHEY and CDR2 SMNVEV (reference sequence). The CDR3 region has the DNA TGTGCCAGCAGGCAGTTGGCAGGTGGCTACACCTTC. This translates into CASRQLAGGYTF.

This chain connects TRBV5-1 to TRBJ1-2; TRBD1 matches at 7 bases. In germline, CDR1 is SGHRS, CDR2 YFSETQ. The CDR3 contains 14 residues. V lost 4 bases, J lost 8 bases, and 11 bases stayed unmatched. The CDR3 DNA reads TGCGCCAGCAGCCCGGAGACAGGGATTTACGGCTACACCTTC. Its translation is CASSPETGIYGYTF.

The chain combines TRBV27 with TRBJ2-7, with 7 bases fitting TRBD2. The germline CDR1 and CDR2 sequences are MNHEY and SMNVEV (reference sequence). CDR3 length: 14 amino acids. The J segment lost 2 bases and the V segment lost 3 bases, leaving 4 bases of the junction unmatched. This CDR3 reads CASSFLAGPYEQYF. The CDR3 nucleotides are TGTGCCAGCAGTTTTTTAGCGGGTCCCTACGAGCAGTACTTC.

This clonotype has more than one count but fewer than ten. V and J are TRBV5-6 and TRBJ2-1; 12 nucleotides line up with TRBD2. With V trimmed by 4 bases and J by 7 bases, 9 bases remained unmatched. This CDR3 comprises 16 residues. CDR1 and CDR2 from the germline V gene are SGHDT and YYEEEE. The CDR3: CASSRRTTSGRNEQFF. The CDR3 bases are TGTGCCAGCAGCCGGCGGACGACTAGCGGGAGAAATGAGCAGTTCTTC.

This clonotype was counted ten times or more. The gene calls are TRBV28 and TRBJ1-2; 7 bases agree with TRBD1. This CDR3 contains 14 residues. Germline values: CDR1 MDHEN, CDR2 SYDVKM. J gave up 4 bases and V 2 bases, and 4 bases lay outside the gene matches. The CDR3 loop reads CASSLAGQLYGYTF. The DNA for the CDR3 is TGTGCCAGCAGTTTAGCGGGACAGCTCTATGGCTACACCTTC.

The chain joins TRBV19 to TRBJ2-1; D is possibly TRBD1 (5 bases). The CDR3 loop spans 16 amino acids. Trimming took 5 bases from V and 3 from J, leaving 17 bases between them. Germline V gene data show CDR1 as LNHDA and CDR2 as SQIVND (reference sequence). The CDR3 protein is CASSVGATAVYNEQFF. DNA of the CDR3: TGTGCCAGTAGTGTAGGGGCTACCGCAGTCTACAATGAGCAGTTCTTC.

The genes are TRBV29-1 and TRBJ2-5, with 7 bases that match TRBD2. V gave up 5 bases and J gave up 6 bases; unmatched junction bases: 15. The CDR3 is 15 amino acids. Germline V lookup: CDR1 SQVTM, CDR2 ANQGSEA. The CDR3 here is CSVFPHPQGGQTQYF. The DNA of the CDR3 is TGCAGCGTTTTCCCGCACCCGCAGGGAGGGCAGACCCAGTACTTC. Full variable domain (outside the CDR3, taken from reference TRBV29-1 and TRBJ2-5): SAVISQKPSRDICQRGTSLTIQCQVDSQVTMMFWYRQQPGQSLTLIATANQGSEATYESGFVIDKFPISRPNLTFSTLTVSNMSPEDSSIYLCSVFPHPQGGQTQYFGPGTRLLVL.

This clonotype was seen more than once but under ten times. The gene calls are TRBV7-6 and TRBJ2-1; D is unresolved. Between the trimmed V and J ends, which lost 0 bases and 5 bases, there was a span of 8 bases. The CDR3 sequence is 14 residues long. Looked up from germline, CDR1 is SGHVS and CDR2 is FNYEAQ. Written as DNA, the CDR3 is TGTGCCAGCAGCTTAGCCAACCGAAACAATGAGCAGTTCTTC. It yields the protein CASSLANRNNEQFF.

The V and J genes are TRBV7-9 and TRBJ2-2, with a weak D call TRBD1 (5 bases). V lost 2 bases and J 0 bases, leaving 10 bases between the germline ends. Germline values: CDR1 SEHNR, CDR2 FQNEAQ (reference sequence). This CDR3 contains 16 residues. CDR3 nucleotide sequence: TGTGCCAGCAGCTTATTATACAGGACGAACACCGGGGAGCTGTTTTTT. It codes for CASSLLYRTNTGELFF. Filled out from reference TRBV7-9 and TRBJ2-2, the complete variable domain reads DTGVSQNPRHKITKRGQNVTFRCDPISEHNRLYWYRQTLGQGPEFLTYFQNEAQLEKSRLLSDRFSAERPKGSFSTLEIQRTEQGDSAMYLCASSLLYRTNTGELFFGEGSRLTVL.